These T cell receptor beta chains were read from a single sample in a study of blood T cell repertoires in COVID-19. The method was immunoSEQ multiplex PCR; TCRdb's version includes in-frame clones alone and lacks a portion of them. The table includes 430,000 or so clones, around 89% detected once. The specimen was PBMCs or T cells enriched from blood (not recorded which). The receptors stem from a woman between 35 and 50 years old who had recovered from COVID-19. CDR3s include the opening cysteine and the closing phenylalanine or tryptophan. A D gene is named only where the DNA matches it firmly. The size entry is marked missing in some rows and otherwise reads once, few, many or a size class.

TRBV7-9,few,.,TRBJ2-7,CASSSVDRSYEQYF,TGTGCCAGCAGCTCCGTCGACAGGTCCTACGAGCAGTACTTC
TRBV15,.,.,TRBJ1-2,CATYRDDDRYTF,TGTGCCACCTACAGGGACGACGACCGCTACACCTTC
TRBV10-3,once,.,TRBJ1-5,CAISGGTKDRFGNQPQHF,TGTGCCATCAGTGGGGGGACTAAAGACAGGTTCGGCAATCAGCCCCAGCATTTT
TRBV9,.,.,TRBJ1-3,CASSQATSGNTIYF,TGTGCCAGCAGCCAGGCGACCTCTGGAAACACCATATATTTT
TRBV9,.,.,TRBJ1-2,CASSVGRGNYGYTF,TGTGCCAGCAGCGTAGGGAGGGGAAACTATGGCTACACCTTC
TRBV7-2,.,TRBD1,TRBJ2-1,CASSLVGTGGENEQFF,TGTGCCAGCAGCTTAGTTGGGACAGGGGGAGAAAATGAGCAGTTCTTC
TRBV5-1,.,TRBD2,TRBJ2-3,CASSRAGTSGHTDTQYF,TGCGCCAGCAGCCGAGCTGGGACTAGCGGGCACACAGATACGCAGTATTTT
TRBV6-5,.,TRBD1,TRBJ1-2,CASSLDRVHGYTF,TGTGCCAGCAGCCTCGACAGGGTACATGGCTACACCTTC
TRBV6-2/TRBV6-3,once,.,TRBJ2-7,CASSSTLRGGPPYEQYF,TGTGCCAGCAGTTCCACACTCAGAGGAGGGCCCCCCTACGAGCAGTACTTC
TRBV9,.,TRBD1,TRBJ2-1,CASSTRGGDRGDEQFF,TGTGCCAGCAGCACAAGAGGGGGGGACAGGGGCGATGAGCAGTTCTTC
TRBV20-1,.,.,TRBJ2-7,CSAEATYEQYF,TGCAGTGCAGAAGCGACCTACGAGCAGTACTTC